This TCR beta chain was recorded in a study of T cell responses to AZD1222 COVID-19 vaccine. This CDR3 is built from 15 residues. In germline, CDR1 is KGHDR, CDR2 SFDVKD. Trimming removed 3 bases from V and 7 bases from J; junction bases left unmatched: 5. Assay used: immunoSEQ multiplex PCR; TCRdb lists only in-frame clones, some missing. The repertoire holds around 140,000 clones, with almost 95% as singletons. Regarding the study as a whole: Targeting of unmutated variant regions was reportedly seen in nearly half of spike-specific TCRs. Spike was spanned by vaccine-associated CD4 TCRs, which were dominant at 160-218 and 743-854. Clonal diversity may have been underestimated in mostly white British donors.

Regarding this clone: Its antigen is unidentified.

This chain connects TRBV24-1 to TRBJ1-5; 10 bases align to TRBD1. The receptor was derived from an adult who received the AZD1222 COVID-19 vaccine. The starting material was peripheral blood, obtained 28 days after the second AZD1222 dose. The chain's CDR3 is CATSDRDRGFQPQHF. CDR3 in DNA: TGTGCCACCAGTGATAGGGACAGGGGATTCCAGCCCCAGCATTTT.